This is a list of T cell receptor beta chains from one sample in a study of blood T cell repertoires in COVID-19. Sequencing used immunoSEQ multiplex PCR; TCRdb keeps in-frame clones, though not all of them. The table records under 130,000 clones, approximately 62% of them present only once. The sample comprised peripheral blood. Every receptor here comes from a man aged 80 or over with acute or convalescent COVID-19. Both conserved end residues are part of each CDR3. Fields, in order: D gene, clone size, V gene, J gene, CDR3 DNA, CDR3 protein. D genes are given only for firm matches. Only some rows state a clone size, as once, few, many or a class for expanded clones.

d_gene: TRBD2
abundance: -
v_gene: TRBV11-2
j_gene: TRBJ2-2
CDR3nt: TGTGCCAGCAGCCGCCCGGGACTAGGGGTCGGGGAGCTGTTTTTT
CDR3aa: CASSRPGLGVGELFF

d_gene: TRBD2
abundance: -
v_gene: TRBV24-1
j_gene: TRBJ2-5
CDR3nt: TGTGCCACCAGTTCAGCGGGAGTGGAGACCCAGTACTTC
CDR3aa: CATSSAGVETQYF

d_gene: TRBD1
abundance: -
v_gene: TRBV2
j_gene: TRBJ1-2
CDR3nt: TGTGCCAGCAGTGAATCGGGACAGGGGGCTGTGGGCTACACCTTC
CDR3aa: CASSESGQGAVGYTF

d_gene: -
abundance: many
v_gene: TRBV6-6
j_gene: TRBJ1-1
CDR3nt: TGTGCCAGCAGTACGGGGACATCCTACACTGAAGCTTTCTTT
CDR3aa: CASSTGTSYTEAFF

d_gene: -
abundance: -
v_gene: TRBV24-1
j_gene: TRBJ2-2
CDR3nt: TGTGCCACCAGTGATGGCGGGCAGAACACCGGGGAGCTGTTTTTT
CDR3aa: CATSDGGQNTGELFF

d_gene: -
abundance: -
v_gene: TRBV24-1
j_gene: TRBJ2-2
CDR3nt: TGTGCCACCAGTGATCCCACAGCGAACACCGGGGAGCTGTTTTTT
CDR3aa: CATSDPTANTGELFF

d_gene: TRBD2
abundance: few
v_gene: TRBV7-2
j_gene: TRBJ2-1
CDR3nt: TGTGCCAGCAGCTTAAGCACTAGCGGGTACAATGAGCAGTTCTTC
CDR3aa: CASSLSTSGYNEQFF

d_gene: -
abundance: -
v_gene: TRBV11-2
j_gene: TRBJ2-1
CDR3nt: TGTGCCAGCAGCTTAGGTTCCGGAGATGATGAGCAGTTCTTC
CDR3aa: CASSLGSGDDEQFF

d_gene: -
abundance: many
v_gene: TRBV12-3/TRBV12-4
j_gene: TRBJ1-5
CDR3nt: TGTGCCAGCAGTCCCGTGAGCAATCAGCCCCAGCATTTT
CDR3aa: CASSPVSNQPQHF

d_gene: TRBD1
abundance: -
v_gene: TRBV7-2
j_gene: TRBJ1-6
CDR3nt: TGTGCCAGCAGCAACCGGGACAGGGTATCTCCCCTCCACTTT
CDR3aa: CASSNRDRVSPLHF

d_gene: TRBD1
abundance: -
v_gene: TRBV24-1
j_gene: TRBJ1-5
CDR3nt: TGTGCCACCGAGGGGGCTGGCAATCAGCCCCAGCATTTT
CDR3aa: CATEGAGNQPQHF